Shown below are 29 T cell receptor beta chains from a single sample sequenced in a study of radiotherapy plus CTLA-4 blockade in lung cancer (dated by TCRdb to between 2017 and 2018). Preparation of the library involved the immunoSEQ multiplex PCR assay. In TCRdb, the immuneACCESS table is reduced to in-frame sequences with V and J assigned. These tables do not hold every clone; where another copy was compared, an unresolved V gene accounts for under half, and the others remain unexplained. The sample has 40,000 to 50,000 clones on record, 75% of them singletons. Approximately 10% of the sample is taken by the ten largest. This sample comprised peripheral blood, obtained from a patient treated with radiotherapy plus ipilimumab. All receptors derive from a human donor with non-small cell lung cancer who had stable disease on radiotherapy plus ipilimumab.

This sequence joins TRBV7-2 and TRBJ1-1; D unclear. The V gene lost 1 base and the J gene lost 10 bases, with 10 bases spanning the gap. Germline V gives CDR1 SGHTA, CDR2 FQGNSA. The CDR3 is 12 amino acids. Written as DNA, the CDR3 is TGTGCCAGCAGCTTAGGAGTTGTGAGAGCTTTCTTT. It encodes CASSLGVVRAFF.

The V call is TRBV7-3, the J call TRBJ2-5; TRBD1 agrees at 7 bases. The DNA end is more similar to TRBJ2-7, so the J call may be wrong. CDR1 is SGHTA and CDR2 is FQGTGA in the germline V gene. The CDR3 is 14 amino acids. CDR3 DNA: TGTGCCAGCAGCCCACGAGGGGACAGCTACGAGCAGTACTTC. Its protein product is CASSPRGDSYEQYF.

V is TRBV27 and J is TRBJ1-3; D is possibly TRBD1 (6 bases). Germline V gene sequence: CDR1 MNHEY, CDR2 SMNVEV (reference sequence). This CDR3 contains 15 residues. The V end was cut by 10 bases, the J end by 0 bases, with 16 bases between. CDR3 residues: CANPRQDLSGNTIYF. As DNA, the CDR3 is TGTGCCAACCCTAGACAGGACCTCTCTGGAAACACCATATATTTT.

V usage is TRBV14 and J usage is TRBJ1-5; the D gene is possibly TRBD1 (6 bases). The germline CDR1 and CDR2 sequences are SGHDN and FVKESK. The V and J ends lost 0 bases and 7 bases respectively, with 19 bases between them. The CDR3 has 17 residues. The CDR3 nucleotides are TGTGCCAGCAGCCAAGATAACAGGGAACGGGTTTACCAGCCCCAGCATTTT. Protein sequence: CASSQDNRERVYQPQHF.

The rearrangement uses TRBV27 and TRBJ1-5, with TRBD1 matching over 8 bases. CDR1 and CDR2 (germline): MNHEY, SMNVEV (reference sequence). The length of the CDR3 is 14 residues. J lost 7 bases, V lost 3 bases, and 5 bases had no gene match. The CDR3 coding sequence is TGTGCCAGCAGTTTGACAGGGGCTCAGCAGCCCCAGCATTTT. Translating it yields CASSLTGAQQPQHF.

This chain uses TRBV5-4 with TRBJ2-5; TRBD2 might be the D (5 bases). Trimming removed 6 bases from V and 4 bases from J, with 19 bases in between. This CDR3 is 15 amino acids long. CDR1 is SGHNT, CDR2 YYREEE, per germline (reference sequence). The CDR3 here is CASTLAGPGGETQYF. The CDR3 DNA follows: TGTGCCAGCACCCTGGCGGGTCCAGGAGGAGAGACCCAGTACTTC.

V is TRBV4-3 and J is TRBJ1-1; a weak D match, TRBD1 (6 bases). The CDR3 extends over 17 amino acids. Trimming took off 0 bases at V and 0 bases at J, with 14 bases between the two ends. In germline, CDR1 is LGHNA, CDR2 YSLEER. The CDR3 DNA is TGCGCCAGCAGCCAAGACCGGGGGGGGCTGGTGAACACTGAAGCTTTCTTT. It encodes CASSQDRGGLVNTEAFF.

Here the CDR3 DNA reads TGTGCCAGTAGAGTGAGGTACACAGATACGCAGTATTTT. This gives the protein CASRVRYTDTQYF. The rearrangement joins TRBV7-9 to TRBJ2-3; D is unresolved. The CDR3 runs to 13 residues. Germline V lookup: CDR1 SEHNR, CDR2 FQNEAQ (reference sequence). Between the trimmed V and J ends, which lost 9 bases and 2 bases, there was a span of 12 bases.

The V call is TRBV7-2, the J call TRBJ1-2; D remains ambiguous. Deletions cut 1 base from V and 4 bases from J, with 13 bases between. Germline V gives CDR1 SGHTA, CDR2 FQGNSA. The CDR3 extends over 15 amino acids. The CDR3 nucleotides read TGTGCCAGCAGCTTAGTAGCGGGTGGTGGCTATGGCTACACCTTC. It codes for CASSLVAGGGYGYTF. Complete variable domain (other parts from reference TRBV7-2 and TRBJ1-2): GAGVSQSPSNKVTEKGKDVELRCDPISGHTALYWYRQSLGQGLEFLIYFQGNSAPDKSGLPSDRFSAERTGGSVSTLTIQRTQQEDSAVYLCASSLVAGGGYGYTFGSGTRLTVV.

This chain joins TRBV7-8 and TRBJ2-7; D remains unclear. CDR3 size: 16 residues. V dropped 4 bases and J dropped 3 bases, with 19 bases sitting between them. The V gene's germline CDR1 is SGHVS and CDR2 FQNEAQ. In DNA form, the CDR3 reads TGTGCCAGCAGCTCAGTTCGATCCGGGTTCCTCTACGAGCAGTACTTC. Translated: CASSSVRSGFLYEQYF.

A few counts support this clone. This chain joins TRBV5-1 and TRBJ2-5; 7 bases match TRBD1. This CDR3 contains 15 residues. The J segment lost 3 bases and the V segment lost 7 bases, leaving 12 bases of the junction unmatched. The germline gives CDR1 SGHRS, CDR2 YFSETQ. The CDR3 sequence is CASAPFATGEETQYF. The DNA for the CDR3 is TGCGCCAGCGCACCCTTTGCAACAGGGGAAGAGACCCAGTACTTC.

V and J are TRBV29-1 and TRBJ2-5; 7 bases match TRBD2. Unmatched junction bases numbered 4, after V lost 0 bases and J lost 9 bases. CDR3 size: 12 residues. Germline loops: CDR1 SQVTM, CDR2 ANQGSEA. This CDR3 reads CSVEDWGGAQYF. CDR3 coding DNA: TGCAGCGTTGAAGATTGGGGGGGGGCCCAGTACTTC. Full variable domain (remainder filled in from reference TRBV29-1 and TRBJ2-5): SAVISQKPSRDICQRGTSLTIQCQVDSQVTMMFWYRQQPGQSLTLIATANQGSEATYESGFVIDKFPISRPNLTFSTLTVSNMSPEDSSIYLCSVEDWGGAQYFGPGTRLLVL.

Only one count was recorded for this clone. The rearrangement joins TRBV2 to TRBJ1-5; tentative D call: TRBD1 (6 bases). V shed 4 bases and J shed 0 bases, with 13 bases lying between them. Looked up from germline, CDR1 is SNHLY and CDR2 is FYNNEI. There are 16 residues in the CDR3. The CDR3 sequence is CASSGHRVDSNQPQHF. The CDR3, as DNA: TGTGCCAGCAGTGGCCACAGGGTCGATAGCAATCAGCCCCAGCATTTT. Based on the CDR3 plus reference TRBV2 and TRBJ1-5, the full variable domain is EPEVTQTPSHQVTQMGQEVILRCVPISNHLYFYWYRQILGQKVEFLVSFYNNEISEKSEIFDDQFSVERPDGSNFTLKIRSTKLEDSAMYFCASSGHRVDSNQPQHFGDGTRLSIL.

This clone occurred once. The chain employs TRBV19 and TRBJ2-5; TRBD2 might be the D (5 bases). Germline V gene sequence: CDR1 LNHDA, CDR2 SQIVND (reference sequence). Trimming left V 6 bases short and J 5 bases short, with 16 bases between. The CDR3 is made up of 14 amino acids. The CDR3 is CASSQRGLGETQYF. CDR3 nucleotide sequence: TGTGCCAGTAGCCAGAGAGGGTTGGGGGAGACCCAGTACTTC.

The gene calls are TRBV19 and TRBJ1-1, with 8 bases matching TRBD1. From germline, CDR1 is LNHDA and CDR2 SQIVND (reference sequence). V was pared by 5 bases and J by 0 bases, with 5 bases of the junction left unmatched. The CDR3 contains 15 residues. The CDR3 coding sequence is TGTGCCAGTAGTGACAGGGGCTTCATGAACACTGAAGCTTTCTTT. Amino acids: CASSDRGFMNTEAFF.

This chain uses TRBV2 with TRBJ1-5; 8 bases line up with TRBD1. Germline V gives CDR1 SNHLY, CDR2 FYNNEI. The ends lost 6 bases at V and 8 bases at J; junction bases unmatched: 12. This CDR3 is built from 15 residues. This CDR3 is CASRGDRQTIEPQHF. The CDR3 region has the DNA TGTGCCAGCAGGGGGGACAGGCAAACGATTGAGCCCCAGCATTTT.

The chain couples TRBV30 to TRBJ1-2; 12 nucleotides agree with TRBD1. V dropped 0 bases and J dropped 4; count of bases not matched to a gene: 6. This CDR3 has 16 amino acids. Germline lookup yields CDR1 GTSNPN and CDR2 SVGIG (reference sequence). The CDR3 coding sequence is TGTGCCTGGAGTGTACAGGGACAGGGGGCACTCTATGGCTACACCTTC. It yields the protein CAWSVQGQGALYGYTF.

The chain uses TRBV5-1 and TRBJ1-2, with D maybe TRBD1 (6 bases). With 4 bases removed from V and 3 bases from J, the gap between germline ends came to 16 bases. Germline-derived CDR1 and CDR2 are SGHRS and YFSETQ. This CDR3 has 15 amino acids. The DNA for the CDR3 is TGCGCCAGCAGCCTACTTGGACAGCCCTACTATGGCTACACCTTC. Protein sequence: CASSLLGQPYYGYTF.

The V gene is TRBV19, the J gene TRBJ2-7, with D perhaps matching TRBD1 (6 bases). The CDR3 has 14 amino acids. Germline-derived CDR1 and CDR2 are LNHDA and SQIVND (reference sequence). The germline V and J ends were trimmed by 7 bases and 3 bases, with 16 bases remaining between them. The chain's CDR3 is CASKVRRGFYEQYF. The CDR3 DNA reads TGTGCCAGTAAGGTCCGCAGGGGCTTCTACGAGCAGTACTTC.

The gene calls are TRBV11-1 and TRBJ1-2; 12 bases align to TRBD1. From germline, CDR1 is SGHAT and CDR2 FQDESV (reference sequence). The CDR3 is 17 residues long. V was pared by 5 bases and J by 4 bases, with 11 bases of the junction left unmatched. The CDR3 DNA reads as TGTGCCAGCAGCCCCCGGGACAGGGGGCGAACCTTCTATGGCTACACCTTC. Translation gives CASSPRDRGRTFYGYTF.

The chain recombines TRBV10-1 with TRBJ2-1, with D possibly being TRBD2 (6 bases). Looked up from germline, CDR1 is WNHNN and CDR2 is SYGVQD (reference sequence). V was pared by 9 bases and J by 0 bases, with 18 bases between. The CDR3 sequence is 16 residues long. The CDR3 loop is CARQSRRECSYNEQFF. CDR3 sequence (DNA): TGCGCCAGGCAGTCGCGACGGGAGTGCTCCTACAATGAGCAGTTCTTC.

This clone was observed a few times. V is TRBV27 and J is TRBJ1-1, with 8 bases identical to TRBD1. Germline V lookup: CDR1 MNHEY, CDR2 SMNVEV (reference sequence). The CDR3 contains 15 residues. V lost 6 bases to trimming and J lost 1 base; unmatched junction nucleotides: 7. The CDR3 bases are TGTGCCAGCAGAAAAGGTGGGACAGGGAACACTGAAGCTTTCTTT. It yields the protein CASRKGGTGNTEAFF.

V usage is TRBV27 and J usage is TRBJ2-7, with 7 nucleotides matching TRBD1. Germline CDR1 MNHEY, CDR2 SMNVEV (reference sequence). The CDR3 sequence is 14 residues long. V lost 6 bases and J lost 2; bases outside the gene matches: 7. The CDR3, as DNA: TGTGCCAGCAGAATACAGGGGTATGCCTACGAGCAGTACTTC. Amino acids: CASRIQGYAYEQYF.

This clone was recorded a few times. The chain is built from TRBV2 and TRBJ1-2; TRBD1 aligns across 7 bases. V lost 1 base, J lost 5 bases, and 4 bases stayed unmatched. Germline lookup yields CDR1 SNHLY and CDR2 FYNNEI. This CDR3 spans 14 amino acids. DNA of the CDR3: TGTGCCAGCAGTGAAGGTCGGGGACAGTATGGCTACACCTTC. Translation: CASSEGRGQYGYTF.

This chain connects TRBV6-6 to TRBJ1-2, with 7 positions matching TRBD1. The CDR3 totals 15 residues. The germline V gene encodes CDR1 MNHNY and CDR2 SVGAGI (reference sequence). V gave up 10 bases and J gave up 3 bases; unmatched junction bases: 14. The CDR3 protein is CATLSEGAGYYGYTF. The CDR3 nucleotides are TGTGCCACCCTATCGGAGGGGGCAGGTTACTATGGCTACACCTTC.

The chain employs TRBV4-2 and TRBJ2-5; 13 nucleotides line up with TRBD2. This CDR3 is built from 17 residues. CDR1 and CDR2 (germline): LGHNA, YNFKEQ. The junction had 6 bases not matched to a gene; V was cut back by 3 bases and J by 2 bases. This CDR3 is CASSHPTSGGGQETQYF. The CDR3 DNA follows: TGTGCCAGCAGCCACCCCACTAGCGGGGGGGGGCAAGAGACCCAGTACTTC.

This rearrangement joins TRBV25-1 to TRBJ2-6; 8 nucleotides align to TRBD1. Germline CDR1 and CDR2: MGHDK and SYGVNS. This CDR3 is built from 18 residues. The V gene end was trimmed by 1 base and the J gene end by 1 base; junction bases not matched to a gene: 6. CDR3: CASSEWSQGASGANVLTF. DNA for the CDR3: TGTGCCAGCAGTGAATGGTCCCAGGGGGCGTCTGGGGCCAACGTCCTGACTTTC.

The genes are TRBV7-9 and TRBJ1-4, with D uncertain. CDR3 length: 15 amino acids. V was trimmed by 5 bases and J by 8 bases, leaving 18 bases between them. The germline V gene has CDR1 SEHNR and CDR2 FQNEAQ (reference sequence). The CDR3 loop reads CASSPVGVRREKLFF. The CDR3, as DNA: TGTGCCAGCAGCCCCGTCGGGGTCCGTAGAGAAAAACTGTTTTTT.

The chain combines TRBV6-4 with TRBJ2-3, with 14 bases fitting TRBD2. The length of the CDR3 is 18 residues. CDR1 and CDR2 (germline): MRHNA, SNTAGT. With V trimmed by 6 bases and J by 4 bases, 12 bases remained unmatched. The CDR3 coding sequence is TGTGCCAGCAGCCTTACCGGGACTAGCGGGGGTCCGGCAGATACGCAGTATTTT. Its protein product is CASSLTGTSGGPADTQYF.